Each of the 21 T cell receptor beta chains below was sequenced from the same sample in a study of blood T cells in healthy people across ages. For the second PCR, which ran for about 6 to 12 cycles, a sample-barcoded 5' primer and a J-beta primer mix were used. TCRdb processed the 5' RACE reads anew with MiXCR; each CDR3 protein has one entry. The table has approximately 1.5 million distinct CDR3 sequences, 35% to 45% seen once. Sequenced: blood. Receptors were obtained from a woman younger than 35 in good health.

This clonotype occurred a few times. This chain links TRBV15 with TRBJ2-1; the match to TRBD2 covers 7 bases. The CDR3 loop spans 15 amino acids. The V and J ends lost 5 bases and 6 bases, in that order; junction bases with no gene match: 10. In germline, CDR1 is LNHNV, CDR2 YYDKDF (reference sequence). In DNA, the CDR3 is TGTGCCACCAGCTTACTAGCGCCGGAGCCCAATGAGCAGTTCTTC. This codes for CATSLLAPEPNEQFF.

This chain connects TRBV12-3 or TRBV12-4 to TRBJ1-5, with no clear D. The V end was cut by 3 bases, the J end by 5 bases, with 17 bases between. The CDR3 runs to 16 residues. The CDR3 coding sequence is TGTGCCAGCAGTTTTCAACCCCAGTACTCGGATCAGCCCCAGCATTTT. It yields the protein CASSFQPQYSDQPQHF.

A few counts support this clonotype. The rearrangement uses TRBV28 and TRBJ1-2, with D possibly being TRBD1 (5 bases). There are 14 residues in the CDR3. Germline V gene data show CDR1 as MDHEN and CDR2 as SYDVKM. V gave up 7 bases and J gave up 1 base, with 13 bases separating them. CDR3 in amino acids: CASISPDSNYGYTF. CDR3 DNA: TGTGCCAGCATAAGTCCCGACAGTAACTATGGCTACACCTTC.

DNA of the CDR3: TGCGCCAGCAGCCAAGGGCTAGGGTTTAACAATGAGCAGTTCTTC. Residues: CASSQGLGFNNEQFF. The chain links TRBV4-1 to TRBJ2-1; D remains ambiguous. Germline-derived CDR1 and CDR2 are MGHRA and YSYEKL. There are 15 residues in the CDR3. V dropped 1 base and J dropped 5 bases, with 12 bases sitting between them.

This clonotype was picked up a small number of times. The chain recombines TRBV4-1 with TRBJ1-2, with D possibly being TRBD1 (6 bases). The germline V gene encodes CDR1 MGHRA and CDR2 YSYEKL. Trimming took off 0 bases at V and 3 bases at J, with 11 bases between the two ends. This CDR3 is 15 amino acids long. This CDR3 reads CASSQDRGTYYGYTF. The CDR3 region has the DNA TGCGCCAGCAGCCAAGACAGGGGCACGTACTATGGCTACACCTTC.

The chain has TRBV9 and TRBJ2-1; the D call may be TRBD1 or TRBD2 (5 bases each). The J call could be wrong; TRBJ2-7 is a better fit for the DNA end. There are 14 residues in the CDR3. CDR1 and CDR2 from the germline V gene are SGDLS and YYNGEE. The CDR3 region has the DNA TGTGCCAGCAGCGTGGCCGGGGCGAGCGATGAGCAGTACTTC. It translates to CASSVAGASDEQYF.

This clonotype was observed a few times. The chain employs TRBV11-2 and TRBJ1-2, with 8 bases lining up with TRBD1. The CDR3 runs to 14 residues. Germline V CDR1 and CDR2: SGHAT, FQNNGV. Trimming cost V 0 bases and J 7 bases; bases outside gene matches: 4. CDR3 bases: TGTGCCAGCAGCTTAGAAGGGGACAGGCCTGGCTACACCTTC. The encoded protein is CASSLEGDRPGYTF.

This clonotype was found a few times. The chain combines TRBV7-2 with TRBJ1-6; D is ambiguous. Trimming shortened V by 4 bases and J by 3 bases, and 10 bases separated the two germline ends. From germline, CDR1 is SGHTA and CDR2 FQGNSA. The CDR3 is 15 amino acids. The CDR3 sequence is CASSSSGDYNSPLHF. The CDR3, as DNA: TGTGCCAGCAGCTCGTCTGGGGACTATAATTCACCCCTCCACTTT.

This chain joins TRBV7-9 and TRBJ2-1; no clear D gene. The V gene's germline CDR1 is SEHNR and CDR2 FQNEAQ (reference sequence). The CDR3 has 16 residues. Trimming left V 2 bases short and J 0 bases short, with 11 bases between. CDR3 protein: CASSLLGSSSYNEQFF. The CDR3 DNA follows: TGTGCCAGCAGCTTATTGGGGTCAAGCTCCTACAATGAGCAGTTCTTC.

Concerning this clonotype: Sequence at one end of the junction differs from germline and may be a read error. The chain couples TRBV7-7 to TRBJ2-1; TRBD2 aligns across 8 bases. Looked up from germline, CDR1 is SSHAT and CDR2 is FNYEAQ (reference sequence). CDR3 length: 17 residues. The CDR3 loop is CASSLIVGGVSYNEQFF. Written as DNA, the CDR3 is TGTGCTAGCAGCTTAATCGTCGGGGGGGTCTCCTACAATGAGCAGTTCTTC.

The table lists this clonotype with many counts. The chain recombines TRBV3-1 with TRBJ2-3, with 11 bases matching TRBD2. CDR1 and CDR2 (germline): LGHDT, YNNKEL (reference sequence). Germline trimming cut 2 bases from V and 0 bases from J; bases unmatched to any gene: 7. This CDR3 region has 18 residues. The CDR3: CASSQILAGVVSTDTQYF. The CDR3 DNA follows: TGTGCCAGCAGCCAAATACTAGCGGGAGTGGTCAGCACAGATACGCAGTATTTT.

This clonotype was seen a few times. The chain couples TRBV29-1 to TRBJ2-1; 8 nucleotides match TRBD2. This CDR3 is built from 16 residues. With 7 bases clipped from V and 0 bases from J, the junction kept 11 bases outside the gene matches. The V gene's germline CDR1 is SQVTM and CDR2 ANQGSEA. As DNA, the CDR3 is TGCAGCGGCCAAACAACTAGCGGCAGCTCCTACAATGAGCAGTTCTTC. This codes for CSGQTTSGSSYNEQFF.

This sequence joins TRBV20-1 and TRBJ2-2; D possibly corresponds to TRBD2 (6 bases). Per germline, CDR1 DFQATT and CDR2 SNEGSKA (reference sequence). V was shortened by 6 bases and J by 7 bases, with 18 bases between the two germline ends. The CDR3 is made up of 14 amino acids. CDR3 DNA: TGCAGTGCCCTCTTTGGAGGGTTGGTCGGGGAGCTGTTTTTT. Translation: CSALFGGLVGELFF.

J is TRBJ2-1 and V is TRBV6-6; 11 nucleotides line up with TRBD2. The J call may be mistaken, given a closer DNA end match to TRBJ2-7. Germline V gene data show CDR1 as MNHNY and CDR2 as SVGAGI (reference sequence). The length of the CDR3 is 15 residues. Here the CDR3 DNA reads TGTGCCAGCAGTCTGAGACTAGCGGGGATCTACGAGCAGTACTTC. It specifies CASSLRLAGIYEQYF.

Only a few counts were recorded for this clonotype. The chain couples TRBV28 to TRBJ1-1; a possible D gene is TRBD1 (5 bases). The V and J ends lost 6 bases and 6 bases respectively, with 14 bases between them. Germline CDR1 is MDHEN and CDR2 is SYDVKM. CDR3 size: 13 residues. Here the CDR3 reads CASRMHGGAEAFF. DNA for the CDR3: TGTGCCAGCAGAATGCACGGGGGAGCTGAAGCTTTCTTT.

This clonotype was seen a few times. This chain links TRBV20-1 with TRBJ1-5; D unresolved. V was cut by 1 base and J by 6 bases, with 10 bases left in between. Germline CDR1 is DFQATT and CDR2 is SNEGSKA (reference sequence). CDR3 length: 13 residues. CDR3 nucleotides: TGCAGTGCTAGAGTACGAGAAGGTCAGCCCCAGCATTTT. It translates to CSARVREGQPQHF.

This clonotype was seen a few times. CDR3 sequence (DNA): TGTGCCAGCAGTGAATTGACAGGGGGTGACACTGAAGCTTTCTTT. The encoded protein is CASSELTGGDTEAFF. The J gene is TRBJ1-1, the V gene TRBV6-1, with 9 bases lining up with TRBD1. In germline, CDR1 is MNHNS, CDR2 SASEGT. This CDR3 spans 15 amino acids. J lost 3 bases, V lost 2 bases, and 4 bases had no gene match.

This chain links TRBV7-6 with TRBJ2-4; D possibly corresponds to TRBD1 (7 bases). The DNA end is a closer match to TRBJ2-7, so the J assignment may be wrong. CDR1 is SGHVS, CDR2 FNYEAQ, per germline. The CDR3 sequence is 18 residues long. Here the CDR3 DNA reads TGTGCCAGCAGCTTAATTAAGGGCGGGGACAGAGCAAGCTACGAGCAGTACTTC. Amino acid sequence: CASSLIKGGDRASYEQYF.

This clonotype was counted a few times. Here the CDR3 reads CSVEGLAGNEQYF. In DNA form, the CDR3 reads TGCAGCGTTGAAGGACTAGCGGGAAATGAGCAGTACTTC. This chain uses TRBV29-1 with TRBJ2-5; 11 bases agree with TRBD2. CDR3 size: 13 residues. With 1 base clipped from V and 11 bases from J, the junction kept 6 bases outside the gene matches. Germline V gene sequence: CDR1 SQVTM, CDR2 ANQGSEA.

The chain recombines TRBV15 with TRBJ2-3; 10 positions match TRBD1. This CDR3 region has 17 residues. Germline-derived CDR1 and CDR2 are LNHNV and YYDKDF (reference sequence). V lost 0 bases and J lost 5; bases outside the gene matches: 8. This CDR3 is CATSREPDRGHGDTQYF. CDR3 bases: TGTGCCACCAGCAGAGAGCCAGACAGGGGGCATGGAGATACGCAGTATTTT. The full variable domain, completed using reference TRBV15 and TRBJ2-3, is DAMVIQNPRYQVTQFGKPVTLSCSQTLNHNVMYWYQQKSSQAPKLLFHYYDKDFNNEADTPDNFQSRRPNTSFCFLDIRSPGLGDTAMYLCATSREPDRGHGDTQYFGPGTRLTVL.

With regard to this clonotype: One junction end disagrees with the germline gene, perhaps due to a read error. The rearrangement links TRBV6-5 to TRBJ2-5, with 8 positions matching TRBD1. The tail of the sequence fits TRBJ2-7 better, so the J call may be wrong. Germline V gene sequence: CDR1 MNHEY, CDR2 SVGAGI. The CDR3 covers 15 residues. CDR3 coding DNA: TGTGCCAACAGTTCAGCCGGGACAGGTAGCAACGAGCAGTACTTC. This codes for CANSSAGTGSNEQYF.